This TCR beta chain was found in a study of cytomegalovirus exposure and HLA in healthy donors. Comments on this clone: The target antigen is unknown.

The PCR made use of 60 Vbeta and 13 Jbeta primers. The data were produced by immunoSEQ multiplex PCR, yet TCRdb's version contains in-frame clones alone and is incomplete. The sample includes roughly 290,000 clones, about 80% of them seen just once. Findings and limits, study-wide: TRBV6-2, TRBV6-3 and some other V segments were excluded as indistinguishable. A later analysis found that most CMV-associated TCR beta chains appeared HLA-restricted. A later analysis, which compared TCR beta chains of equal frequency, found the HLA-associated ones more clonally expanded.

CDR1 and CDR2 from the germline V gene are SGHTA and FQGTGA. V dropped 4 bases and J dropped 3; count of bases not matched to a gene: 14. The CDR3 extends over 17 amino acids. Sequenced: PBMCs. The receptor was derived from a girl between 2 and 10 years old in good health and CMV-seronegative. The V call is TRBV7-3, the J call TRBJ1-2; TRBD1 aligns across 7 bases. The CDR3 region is CASSSGGTAKSYYGYTF. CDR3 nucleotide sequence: TGTGCCAGCAGCTCTGGAGGGACAGCGAAAAGTTACTATGGCTACACCTTC.